This TCR beta chain originates from a study of blood T cell repertoires in COVID-19. Generated by immunoSEQ multiplex PCR, the TCRdb table keeps only in-frame clones and is missing some. In the table there are some 300,000 clones, approximately 88% of which are singletons. Germline assignment: CDR1 KGHDR and CDR2 SFDVKD. This CDR3 has 14 residues. Trimming shortened V by 7 bases and J by 8 bases, and 19 bases separated the two germline ends. The sequence was obtained from a woman in her 30s who had recovered from COVID-19. This chain joins TRBV24-1 and TRBJ1-2; D ambiguous. The material sequenced was peripheral blood. For the CDR3, the DNA is TGTGCCACCAGCCGCTTCTCGAGAGGGAAAGGCTACACCTTC. Amino acids: CATSRFSRGKGYTF.